This is a list of T cell receptor beta chains from one sample in a study of CD8 T cells in Susac syndrome. TCRdb fed the immunoSEQ multiplex PCR reads into MiXCR, producing one record per CDR3 protein. The data show a few hundred thousand distinct CDR3 sequences, 95% seen once. The source material was CD4+ T cells from PBMCs. The receptors derive from a human donor with multiple sclerosis. Both conserved end residues are part of each CDR3. The order of the fields is CDR3 DNA, CDR3 protein, D gene, J gene, V gene, clone size, CDR3 length. A D gene is named only where the DNA matches it firmly. Only some rows state a clone size, as once, few, many or a class for expanded clones.

cdr3_nt: TGTGCCAGCAGTGACCACGGACGCTATGGCTACACCTTC
cdr3_aa: CASSDHGRYGYTF
d_call: -
j_call: TRBJ1-2
v_call: TRBV25-1
clone_size: -
cdr3_length: 13

cdr3_nt: TGTGCCAGTAGCATACGGGGGGGGGACAGGTCCTCCTACGAGCAGTACTTC
cdr3_aa: CASSIRGGDRSSYEQYF
d_call: -
j_call: TRBJ2-7
v_call: TRBV19
clone_size: -
cdr3_length: 17

cdr3_nt: TGCAGTGGCGGTTCAGCCAACTATGGCTACACCTTC
cdr3_aa: CSGGSANYGYTF
d_call: -
j_call: TRBJ1-2
v_call: TRBV20-1
clone_size: -
cdr3_length: 12

cdr3_nt: TGTGCCAGCAGCTTAGCGCTGGCAAAGAATCAGCCCCAGCATTTT
cdr3_aa: CASSLALAKNQPQHF
d_call: -
j_call: TRBJ1-5
v_call: TRBV7-8
clone_size: -
cdr3_length: 15

cdr3_nt: TGCGCCAGCAGCTTGCAGAGTGGCGAGCAGTACTTC
cdr3_aa: CASSLQSGEQYF
d_call: -
j_call: TRBJ2-7
v_call: TRBV5-1
clone_size: once
cdr3_length: 12

cdr3_nt: TGTGCCACCAGCAGGGGAAGACTCCTAGCGGGAGTTCCCAATGAGCAGTTCTTC
cdr3_aa: CATSRGRLLAGVPNEQFF
d_call: TRBD2
j_call: TRBJ2-1
v_call: TRBV15
clone_size: -
cdr3_length: 18

cdr3_nt: TGTGCCAGCAGCTTAGTTTTAGCGGAGTACAATGAGCAGTTCTTC
cdr3_aa: CASSLVLAEYNEQFF
d_call: -
j_call: TRBJ2-1
v_call: TRBV7-2
clone_size: -
cdr3_length: 15

cdr3_nt: TGTGCCAGCAGCTTAAGGGGGAAAGGCGGGCAGCCCCAGCATTTT
cdr3_aa: CASSLRGKGGQPQHF
d_call: -
j_call: TRBJ1-5
v_call: TRBV11-2
clone_size: -
cdr3_length: 15

cdr3_nt: TGTGCCAGCAGCTTAAGGGGGAGCGATGAGCAGTTCTTC
cdr3_aa: CASSLRGSDEQFF
d_call: -
j_call: TRBJ2-1
v_call: TRBV7-2
clone_size: -
cdr3_length: 13

cdr3_nt: TGTGCCAGCAGCCAACTAGCGCGGGGACCAAACACCGGGGAGCTGTTTTTT
cdr3_aa: CASSQLARGPNTGELFF
d_call: TRBD2
j_call: TRBJ2-2
v_call: TRBV7-9
clone_size: -
cdr3_length: 17

cdr3_nt: TGTGCCAGCAGGACCGAGGGGGCCAACGTCCTGACTTTC
cdr3_aa: CASRTEGANVLTF
d_call: -
j_call: TRBJ2-6
v_call: TRBV25-1
clone_size: -
cdr3_length: 13

cdr3_nt: TGTGCCAGCAGTTGGGGGACAGATACGCAGTATTTT
cdr3_aa: CASSWGTDTQYF
d_call: -
j_call: TRBJ2-3
v_call: TRBV12-3/TRBV12-4
clone_size: -
cdr3_length: 12

cdr3_nt: TGCAGTGCTTTGGACAGGGTCAATTCACCCCTCCACTTT
cdr3_aa: CSALDRVNSPLHF
d_call: TRBD1
j_call: TRBJ1-6
v_call: TRBV20-1
clone_size: -
cdr3_length: 13

cdr3_nt: TGCGCCAGCAGCTTGAGCGTTATTGGGCATGAGCAGTTCTTC
cdr3_aa: CASSLSVIGHEQFF
d_call: -
j_call: TRBJ2-1
v_call: TRBV5-1
clone_size: once
cdr3_length: 14

cdr3_nt: TGTGCCAGCAGTACCTCTCGCGGAGCCTACAATGAGCAGTTCTTC
cdr3_aa: CASSTSRGAYNEQFF
d_call: -
j_call: TRBJ2-1
v_call: TRBV27
clone_size: -
cdr3_length: 15

cdr3_nt: TGTGCCTGGGCGGGACAGGGTAACTATGGCTACACTTTC
cdr3_aa: CAWAGQGNYGYTF
d_call: TRBD1
j_call: TRBJ1-2
v_call: TRBV30
clone_size: -
cdr3_length: 13

cdr3_nt: TGTGCCAGCAGTTTAACGGGGGATGAGCAGTTCTTC
cdr3_aa: CASSLTGDEQFF
d_call: -
j_call: TRBJ2-1
v_call: TRBV12-3/TRBV12-4
clone_size: -
cdr3_length: 12

cdr3_nt: TGCAGTGCTAGAGCCCAGGGGTTGGAATCACCCCTCCACTTT
cdr3_aa: CSARAQGLESPLHF
d_call: -
j_call: TRBJ1-6
v_call: TRBV20-1
clone_size: -
cdr3_length: 14

cdr3_nt: TGTGCCTGGAGTGTAATATACGATGAGCAGTTCTTC
cdr3_aa: CAWSVIYDEQFF
d_call: -
j_call: TRBJ2-1
v_call: TRBV30
clone_size: -
cdr3_length: 12

cdr3_nt: TGCGCCAGCAGCCAAGATTCGGGGGGTCAAGAGACCCAGTACTTC
cdr3_aa: CASSQDSGGQETQYF
d_call: TRBD2
j_call: TRBJ2-5
v_call: TRBV4-1
clone_size: -
cdr3_length: 15

cdr3_nt: TGTGCCAGCAGCGTAAGGGACAGTGGACCCCTCCACTTT
cdr3_aa: CASSVRDSGPLHF
d_call: TRBD1
j_call: TRBJ1-6
v_call: TRBV5-4
clone_size: -
cdr3_length: 13

cdr3_nt: TGTGCCAGCAGCCCGGAGGGGCAGGGGTCCTATGGCTACACCTTC
cdr3_aa: CASSPEGQGSYGYTF
d_call: -
j_call: TRBJ1-2
v_call: TRBV5-4
clone_size: -
cdr3_length: 15

cdr3_nt: TGTGCCACCAGCAGAGACAATGAGCAGTTCTTC
cdr3_aa: CATSRDNEQFF
d_call: -
j_call: TRBJ2-1
v_call: TRBV15
clone_size: -
cdr3_length: 11

cdr3_nt: TGCAGTGCATCGGGACTAGCGGGGGGGATCCAAGAGACCCAGTACTTC
cdr3_aa: CSASGLAGGIQETQYF
d_call: TRBD2
j_call: TRBJ2-5
v_call: TRBV20-1
clone_size: -
cdr3_length: 16

cdr3_nt: TGCAGTGCCGCTAGGGGGAGCGGGAGGAACTTGGGTGAGCAGTTCTTC
cdr3_aa: CSAARGSGRNLGEQFF
d_call: TRBD2
j_call: TRBJ2-1
v_call: TRBV20-1
clone_size: -
cdr3_length: 16

cdr3_nt: TGTGCCAGCAGCTTCATGGTCGGAGGATTCTACGAGCAGTACTTC
cdr3_aa: CASSFMVGGFYEQYF
d_call: -
j_call: TRBJ2-7
v_call: TRBV7-9
clone_size: -
cdr3_length: 15

cdr3_nt: TGCAGTGCTGAACCGGGACAGGGGTTTAGCGATACGCAGTATTTT
cdr3_aa: CSAEPGQGFSDTQYF
d_call: TRBD1
j_call: TRBJ2-3
v_call: TRBV20-1
clone_size: -
cdr3_length: 15

cdr3_nt: TGTGCCAGCCGCCGACAGGGAGCTCCCTACGAGCAGTACTTC
cdr3_aa: CASRRQGAPYEQYF
d_call: TRBD1
j_call: TRBJ2-7
v_call: TRBV12-3/TRBV12-4
clone_size: -
cdr3_length: 14

cdr3_nt: TGCAGTGCTAGAGGCCCTGGATGGGGGGGAGGGAGCACTGAAGCTTTCTTT
cdr3_aa: CSARGPGWGGGSTEAFF
d_call: -
j_call: TRBJ1-1
v_call: TRBV20-1
clone_size: -
cdr3_length: 17

cdr3_nt: TGTGCCAGCAGCCAACCTGGGGGTAGGGGGTATAGTGAGCAGTTCTTC
cdr3_aa: CASSQPGGRGYSEQFF
d_call: -
j_call: TRBJ2-1
v_call: TRBV5-6
clone_size: -
cdr3_length: 16

cdr3_nt: TGCGCCAGCAGTCCCTCGGGGACGGTTGAAAAACTGTTTTTT
cdr3_aa: CASSPSGTVEKLFF
d_call: -
j_call: TRBJ1-4
v_call: TRBV23-1
clone_size: -
cdr3_length: 14

cdr3_nt: TGTGCCACCAGCAGAGGTCAGGGAAGCGGGAGATTTAGCGATGAGCAGTTCTTC
cdr3_aa: CATSRGQGSGRFSDEQFF
d_call: TRBD2
j_call: TRBJ2-1
v_call: TRBV15
clone_size: -
cdr3_length: 18

cdr3_nt: TGCGCCAGCAGCTTCTGGGACGCCAGAGCAGATACGCAGTATTTT
cdr3_aa: CASSFWDARADTQYF
d_call: -
j_call: TRBJ2-3
v_call: TRBV5-1
clone_size: -
cdr3_length: 15